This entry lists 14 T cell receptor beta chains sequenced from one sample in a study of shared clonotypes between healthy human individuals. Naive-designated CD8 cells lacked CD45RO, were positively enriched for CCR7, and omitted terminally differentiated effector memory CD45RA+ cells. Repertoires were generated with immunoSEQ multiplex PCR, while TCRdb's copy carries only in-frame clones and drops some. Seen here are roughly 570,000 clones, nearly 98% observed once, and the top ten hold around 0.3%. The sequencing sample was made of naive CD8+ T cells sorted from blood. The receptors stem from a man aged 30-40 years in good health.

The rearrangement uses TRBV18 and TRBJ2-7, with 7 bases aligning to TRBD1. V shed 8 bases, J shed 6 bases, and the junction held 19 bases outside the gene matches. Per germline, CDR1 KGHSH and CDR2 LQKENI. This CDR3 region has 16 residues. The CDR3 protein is CASPRDRSPWDREQYF. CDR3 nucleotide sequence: TGTGCCAGCCCCAGGGACAGATCACCTTGGGATCGCGAGCAGTACTTC.

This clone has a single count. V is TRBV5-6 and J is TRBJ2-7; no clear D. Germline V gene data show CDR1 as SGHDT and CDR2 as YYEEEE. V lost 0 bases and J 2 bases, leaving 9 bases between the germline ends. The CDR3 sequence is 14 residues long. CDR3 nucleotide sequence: TGTGCCAGCAGCTTGGTCGGGTCAGCCTACGAGCAGTACTTC. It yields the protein CASSLVGSAYEQYF.

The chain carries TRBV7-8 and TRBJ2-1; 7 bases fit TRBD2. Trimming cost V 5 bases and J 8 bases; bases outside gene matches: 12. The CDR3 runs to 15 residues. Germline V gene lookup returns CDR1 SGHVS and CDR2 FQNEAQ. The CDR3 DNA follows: TGTGCCAGCAGCCCCCTAGCGGCGGGGTACCATGAGCAGTTCTTC. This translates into CASSPLAAGYHEQFF.

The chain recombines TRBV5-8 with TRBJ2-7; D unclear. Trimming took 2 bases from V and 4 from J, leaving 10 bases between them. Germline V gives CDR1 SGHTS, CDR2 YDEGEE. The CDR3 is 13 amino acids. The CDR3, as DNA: TGTGCCAGCAGCTTACGGTTTGGATACGAGCAGTACTTC. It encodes CASSLRFGYEQYF.

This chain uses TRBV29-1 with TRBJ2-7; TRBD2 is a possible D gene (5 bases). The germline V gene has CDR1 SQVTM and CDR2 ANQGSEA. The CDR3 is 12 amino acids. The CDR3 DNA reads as TGCAGTGCCTTAGGGAGAGCTCTCGAGCAGTACTTC. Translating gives CSALGRALEQYF.

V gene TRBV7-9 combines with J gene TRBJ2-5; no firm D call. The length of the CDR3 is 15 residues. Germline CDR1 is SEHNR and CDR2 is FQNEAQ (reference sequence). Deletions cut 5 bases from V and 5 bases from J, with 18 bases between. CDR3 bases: TGTGCCAGCAGCCCGACGGCCCTTTTGGAGGAGACCCAGTACTTC. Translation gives CASSPTALLEETQYF.

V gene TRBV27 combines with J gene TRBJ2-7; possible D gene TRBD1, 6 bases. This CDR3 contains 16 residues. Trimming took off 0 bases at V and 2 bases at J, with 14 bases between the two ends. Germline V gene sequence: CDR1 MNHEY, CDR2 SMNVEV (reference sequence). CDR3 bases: TGTGCCAGCAGTTTATCGGCAGGGGAGAGACCCTACGAGCAGTACTTC. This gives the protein CASSLSAGERPYEQYF.

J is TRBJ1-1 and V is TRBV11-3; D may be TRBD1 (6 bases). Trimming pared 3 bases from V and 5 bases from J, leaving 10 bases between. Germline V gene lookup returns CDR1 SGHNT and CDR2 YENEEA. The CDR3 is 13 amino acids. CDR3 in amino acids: CASSFRGSTEAFF. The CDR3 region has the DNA TGTGCCAGCAGCTTCAGGGGTTCTACTGAAGCTTTCTTT.

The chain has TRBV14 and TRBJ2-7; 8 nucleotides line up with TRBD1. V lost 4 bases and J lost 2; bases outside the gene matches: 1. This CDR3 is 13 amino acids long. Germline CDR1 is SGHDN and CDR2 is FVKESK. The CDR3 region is CASSRTGTYEQYF. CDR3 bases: TGTGCCAGCAGCCGGACAGGGACCTACGAGCAGTACTTC.

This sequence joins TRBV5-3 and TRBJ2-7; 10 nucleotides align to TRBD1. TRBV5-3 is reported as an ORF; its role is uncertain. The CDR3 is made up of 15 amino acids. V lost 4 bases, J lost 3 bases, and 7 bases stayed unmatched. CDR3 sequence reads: CARSRGTGDYYEQYF. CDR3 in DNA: TGTGCCAGAAGCAGAGGGACAGGGGACTACTACGAGCAGTACTTC.

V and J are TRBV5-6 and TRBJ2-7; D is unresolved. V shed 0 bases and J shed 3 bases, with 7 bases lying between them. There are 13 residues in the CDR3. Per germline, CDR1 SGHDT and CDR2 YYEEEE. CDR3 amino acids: CASSLDGDYEQYF. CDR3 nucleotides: TGTGCCAGCAGCTTGGACGGAGACTACGAGCAGTACTTC.

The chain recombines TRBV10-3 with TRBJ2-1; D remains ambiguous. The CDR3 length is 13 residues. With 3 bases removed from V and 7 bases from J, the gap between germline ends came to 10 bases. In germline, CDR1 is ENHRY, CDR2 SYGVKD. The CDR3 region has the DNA TGTGCCATCAGTGAAACCGAATGGAATGAGCAGTTCTTC. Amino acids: CAISETEWNEQFF.

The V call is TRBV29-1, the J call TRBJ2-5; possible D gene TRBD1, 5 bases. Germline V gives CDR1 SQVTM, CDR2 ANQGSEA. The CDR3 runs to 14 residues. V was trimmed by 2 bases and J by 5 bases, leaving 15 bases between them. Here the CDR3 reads CSVERRGAGETQYF. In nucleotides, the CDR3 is TGCAGCGTTGAAAGAAGGGGCGCCGGGGAGACCCAGTACTTC.

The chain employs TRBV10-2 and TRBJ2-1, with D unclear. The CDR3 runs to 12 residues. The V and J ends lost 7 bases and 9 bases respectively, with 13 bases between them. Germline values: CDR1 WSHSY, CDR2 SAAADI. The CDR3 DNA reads TGCGCCAGCACCAACCCTCTGGTTGAGCAGTTCTTC. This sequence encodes CASTNPLVEQFF.